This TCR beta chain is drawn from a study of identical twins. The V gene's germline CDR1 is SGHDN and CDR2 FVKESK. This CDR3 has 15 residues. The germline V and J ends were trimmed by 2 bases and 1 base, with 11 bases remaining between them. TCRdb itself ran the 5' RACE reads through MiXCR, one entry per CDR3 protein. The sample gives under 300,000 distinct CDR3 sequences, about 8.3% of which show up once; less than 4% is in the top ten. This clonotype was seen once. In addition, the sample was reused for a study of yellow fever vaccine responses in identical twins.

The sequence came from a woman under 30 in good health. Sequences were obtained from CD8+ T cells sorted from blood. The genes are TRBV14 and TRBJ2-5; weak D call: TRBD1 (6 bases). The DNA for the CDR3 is TGTGCCAGCAGCCAAAACCGGGACATCCAAGAGACCCAGTACTTC. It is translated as CASSQNRDIQETQYF.